This T cell receptor beta chain was documented in a study of identical twins. This clonotype turned up a few times. The antigen remains unidentified. CDR3 size: 15 residues. V shed 0 bases and J shed 6 bases, with 11 bases lying between them. Each cDNA held unique molecular identifiers, and template switching gave it a universal primer site. TCRdb used MiXCR to reprocess the 5' RACE reads, holding one entry per CDR3 protein. The table has 400,000 to 550,000 distinct CDR3 sequences, less than 25% seen once. Study-wide points: Invariant MAIT and iNKT cells are populations that could partly confound zero-insertion analyses.

Another study also made use of these data, one on T cells expressing NK-cell markers. As reported in that work: HCMV serostatus: most of the eight sequenced donors positive, one negative.

This chain joins TRBV12-3 or TRBV12-4 and TRBJ2-2; D is perhaps TRBD2 (5 bases). The sequence derives from a woman between 18 and 30 years old in good health. Sequencing input: CD4+ T cells sorted from blood. CDR3 sequence: CASSLAPRGAGELFF. In DNA form, the CDR3 reads TGTGCCAGCAGTTTAGCCCCTCGGGGAGCCGGGGAGCTGTTTTTT.